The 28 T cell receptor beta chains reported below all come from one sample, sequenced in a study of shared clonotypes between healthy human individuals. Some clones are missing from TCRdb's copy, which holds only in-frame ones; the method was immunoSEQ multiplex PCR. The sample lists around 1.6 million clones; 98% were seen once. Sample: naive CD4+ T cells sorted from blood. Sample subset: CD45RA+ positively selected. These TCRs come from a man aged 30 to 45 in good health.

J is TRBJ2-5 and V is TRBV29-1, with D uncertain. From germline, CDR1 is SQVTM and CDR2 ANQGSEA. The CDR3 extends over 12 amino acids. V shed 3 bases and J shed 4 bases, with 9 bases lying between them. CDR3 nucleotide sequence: TGCAGCGTTGACTGGACCCCAGAGACCCAGTACTTC. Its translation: CSVDWTPETQYF. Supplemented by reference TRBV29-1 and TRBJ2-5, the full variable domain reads SAVISQKPSRDICQRGTSLTIQCQVDSQVTMMFWYRQQPGQSLTLIATANQGSEATYESGFVIDKFPISRPNLTFSTLTVSNMSPEDSSIYLCSVDWTPETQYFGPGTRLLVL.

The CDR3 region is CASSLGPGGGGPRRNIQYF. The CDR3 bases are TGTGCCAGCAGCTTAGGGCCTGGTGGGGGAGGGCCTCGACGAAACATTCAGTACTTC. The chain joins TRBV7-2 to TRBJ2-4; 7 positions match TRBD2. Germline lookup yields CDR1 SGHTA and CDR2 FQGNSA. The CDR3 is made up of 19 amino acids. V lost 1 base to trimming and J lost 6 bases; unmatched junction nucleotides: 18. Supplemented by reference TRBV7-2 and TRBJ2-4, the full variable domain reads GAGVSQSPSNKVTEKGKDVELRCDPISGHTALYWYRQSLGQGLEFLIYFQGNSAPDKSGLPSDRFSAERTGGSVSTLTIQRTQQEDSAVYLCASSLGPGGGGPRRNIQYFGAGTRLSVL.

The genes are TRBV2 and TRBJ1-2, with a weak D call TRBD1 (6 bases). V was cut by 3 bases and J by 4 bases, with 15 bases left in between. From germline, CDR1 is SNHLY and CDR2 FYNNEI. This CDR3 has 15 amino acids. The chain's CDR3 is CASSDRLKGVYGYTF. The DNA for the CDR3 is TGTGCCAGCAGTGATAGGTTGAAGGGGGTCTATGGCTACACCTTC.

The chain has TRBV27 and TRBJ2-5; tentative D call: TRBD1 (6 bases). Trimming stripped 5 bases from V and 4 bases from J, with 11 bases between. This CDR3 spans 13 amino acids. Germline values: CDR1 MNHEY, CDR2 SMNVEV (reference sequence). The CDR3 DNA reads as TGTGCCAGCAGTGGGGACAATCGAGAGACCCAGTACTTC. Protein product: CASSGDNRETQYF.

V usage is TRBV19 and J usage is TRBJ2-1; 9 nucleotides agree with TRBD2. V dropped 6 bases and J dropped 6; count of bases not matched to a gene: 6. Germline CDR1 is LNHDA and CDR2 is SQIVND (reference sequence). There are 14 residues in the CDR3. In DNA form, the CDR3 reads TGTGCCAGTAGGGATCTAGCGGGAACCAATGAGCAGTTCTTC. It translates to CASRDLAGTNEQFF.

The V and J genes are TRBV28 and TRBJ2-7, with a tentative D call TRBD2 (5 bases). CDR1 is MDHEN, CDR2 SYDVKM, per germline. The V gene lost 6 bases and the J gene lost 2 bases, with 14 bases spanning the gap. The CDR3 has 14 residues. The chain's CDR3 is CASRTGPGTYEQYF. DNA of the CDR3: TGTGCCAGCAGGACCGGGCCCGGGACCTACGAGCAGTACTTC.

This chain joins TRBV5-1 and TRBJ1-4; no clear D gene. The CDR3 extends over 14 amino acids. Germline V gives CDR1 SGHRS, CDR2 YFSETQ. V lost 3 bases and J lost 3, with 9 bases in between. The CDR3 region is CASSYRNPNEKLFF. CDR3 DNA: TGCGCCAGCAGCTATAGGAACCCTAATGAAAAACTGTTTTTT.

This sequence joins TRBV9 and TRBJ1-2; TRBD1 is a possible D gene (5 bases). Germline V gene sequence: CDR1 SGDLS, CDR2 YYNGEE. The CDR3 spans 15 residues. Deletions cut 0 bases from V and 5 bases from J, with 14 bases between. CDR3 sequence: CASSVGQYAIYGYTF. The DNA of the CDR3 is TGTGCCAGCAGCGTAGGACAGTACGCGATATATGGCTACACCTTC.

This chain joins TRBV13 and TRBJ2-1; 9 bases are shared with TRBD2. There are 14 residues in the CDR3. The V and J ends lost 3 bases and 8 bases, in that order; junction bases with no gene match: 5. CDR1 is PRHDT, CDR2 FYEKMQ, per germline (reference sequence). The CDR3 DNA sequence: TGTGCCAGCAGCTTGGGCGGGAGGGCCTATGAGCAGTTCTTC. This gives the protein CASSLGGRAYEQFF.

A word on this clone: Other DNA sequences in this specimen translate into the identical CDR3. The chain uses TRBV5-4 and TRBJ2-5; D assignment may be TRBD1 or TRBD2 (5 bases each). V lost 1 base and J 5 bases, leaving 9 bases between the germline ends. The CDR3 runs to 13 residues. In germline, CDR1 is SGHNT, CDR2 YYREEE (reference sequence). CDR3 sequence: CASSLRDGETQYF. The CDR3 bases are TGTGCCAGCAGCTTGCGGGACGGGGAGACCCAGTACTTC.

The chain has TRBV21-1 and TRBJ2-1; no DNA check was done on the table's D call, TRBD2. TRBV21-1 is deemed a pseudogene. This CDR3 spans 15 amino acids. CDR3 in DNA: TGTGCCAGAACCGGACTAGCCGGCCAGAACAATGAGCAGTTCTTC. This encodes CARTGLAGQNNEQFF.

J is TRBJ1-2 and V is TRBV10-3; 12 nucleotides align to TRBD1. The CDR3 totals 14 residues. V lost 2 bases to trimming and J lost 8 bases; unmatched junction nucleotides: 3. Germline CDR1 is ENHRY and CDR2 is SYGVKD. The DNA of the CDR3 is TGTGCCATCAGTGAGGATGGGACAGGGGGCGGCTACACCTTC. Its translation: CAISEDGTGGGYTF.

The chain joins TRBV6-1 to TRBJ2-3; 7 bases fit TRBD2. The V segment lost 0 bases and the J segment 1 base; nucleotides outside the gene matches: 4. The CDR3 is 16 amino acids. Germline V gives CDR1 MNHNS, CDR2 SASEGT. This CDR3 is CASSEARGFGTDTQYF. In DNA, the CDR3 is TGTGCCAGCAGTGAAGCGCGGGGGTTCGGCACAGATACGCAGTATTTT.

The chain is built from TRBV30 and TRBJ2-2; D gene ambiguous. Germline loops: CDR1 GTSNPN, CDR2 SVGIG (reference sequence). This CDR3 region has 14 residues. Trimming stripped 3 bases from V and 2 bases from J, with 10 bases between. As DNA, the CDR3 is TGTGCCTGGAGCGTGCTCCATAACACCGGGGAGCTGTTTTTT. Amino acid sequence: CAWSVLHNTGELFF.

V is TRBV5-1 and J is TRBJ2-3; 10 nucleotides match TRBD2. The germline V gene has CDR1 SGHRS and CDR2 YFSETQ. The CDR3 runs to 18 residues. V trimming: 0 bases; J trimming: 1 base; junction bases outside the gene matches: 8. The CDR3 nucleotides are TGCGCCAGCAGCTTGGAAGGTAGCGGGAGGCCGGGCACAGATACGCAGTATTTT. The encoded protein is CASSLEGSGRPGTDTQYF.

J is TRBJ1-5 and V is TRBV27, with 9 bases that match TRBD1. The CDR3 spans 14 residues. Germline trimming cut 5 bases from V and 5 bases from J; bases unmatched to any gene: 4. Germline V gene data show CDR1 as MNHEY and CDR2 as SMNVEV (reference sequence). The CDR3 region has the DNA TGTGCCAGCAGTATGGGGGACAGGGATCAGCCCCAGCATTTT. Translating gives CASSMGDRDQPQHF.

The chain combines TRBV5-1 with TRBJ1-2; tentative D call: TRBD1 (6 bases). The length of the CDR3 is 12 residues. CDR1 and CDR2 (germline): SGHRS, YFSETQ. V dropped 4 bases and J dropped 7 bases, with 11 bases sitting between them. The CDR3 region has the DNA TGCGCCAGCAGCCAAACAGGGATTGGCTACACCTTC. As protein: CASSQTGIGYTF.

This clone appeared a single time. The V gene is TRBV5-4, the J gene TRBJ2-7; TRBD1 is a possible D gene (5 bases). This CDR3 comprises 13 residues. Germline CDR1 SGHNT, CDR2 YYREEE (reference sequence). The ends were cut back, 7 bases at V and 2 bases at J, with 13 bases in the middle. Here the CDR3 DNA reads TGTGCCAGCGGCGCAGGGATGACCTACGAGCAGTACTTC. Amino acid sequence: CASGAGMTYEQYF.

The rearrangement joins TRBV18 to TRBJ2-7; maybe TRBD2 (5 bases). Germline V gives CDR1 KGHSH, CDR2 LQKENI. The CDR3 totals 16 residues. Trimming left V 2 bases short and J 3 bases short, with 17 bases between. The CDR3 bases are TGTGCCAGCTCACCATTGCCAGGACTGTCGTTCTACGAGCAGTACTTC. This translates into CASSPLPGLSFYEQYF.

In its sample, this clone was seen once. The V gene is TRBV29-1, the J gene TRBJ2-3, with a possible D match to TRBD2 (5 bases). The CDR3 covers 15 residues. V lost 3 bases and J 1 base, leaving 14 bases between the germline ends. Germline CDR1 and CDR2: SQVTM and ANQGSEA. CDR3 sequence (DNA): TGCAGCGTTGAGGGTGGACTGTTTGGCACAGATACGCAGTATTTT. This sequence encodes CSVEGGLFGTDTQYF.

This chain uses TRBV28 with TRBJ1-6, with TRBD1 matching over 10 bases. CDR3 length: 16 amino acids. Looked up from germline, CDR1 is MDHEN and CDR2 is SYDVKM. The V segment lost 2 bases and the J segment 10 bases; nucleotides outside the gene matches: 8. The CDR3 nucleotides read TGTGCCAGCAGTTTACTAACCGGGACAGGGGACTCACCCCTCCACTTT. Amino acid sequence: CASSLLTGTGDSPLHF.

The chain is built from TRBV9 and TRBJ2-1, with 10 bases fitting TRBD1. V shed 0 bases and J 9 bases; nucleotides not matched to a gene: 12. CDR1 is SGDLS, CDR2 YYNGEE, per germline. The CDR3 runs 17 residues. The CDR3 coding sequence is TGTGCCAGCAGCGTAGCTACGGGACAGGGGCTTCTCAGTGAGCAGTTCTTC. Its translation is CASSVATGQGLLSEQFF.

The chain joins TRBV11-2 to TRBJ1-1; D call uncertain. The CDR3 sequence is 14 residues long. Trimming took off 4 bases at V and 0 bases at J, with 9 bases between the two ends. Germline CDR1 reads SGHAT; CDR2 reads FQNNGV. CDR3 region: CASSSQLMNTEAFF. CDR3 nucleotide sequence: TGTGCCAGCAGCTCCCAGTTGATGAACACTGAAGCTTTCTTT.

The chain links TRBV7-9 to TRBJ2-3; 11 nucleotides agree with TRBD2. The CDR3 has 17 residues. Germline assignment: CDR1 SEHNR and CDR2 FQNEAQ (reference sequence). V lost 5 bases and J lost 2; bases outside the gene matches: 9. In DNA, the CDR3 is TGTGCCAGCAGCATACCTGGGGGACTAGCGGCCACAGATACGCAGTATTTT. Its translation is CASSIPGGLAATDTQYF.

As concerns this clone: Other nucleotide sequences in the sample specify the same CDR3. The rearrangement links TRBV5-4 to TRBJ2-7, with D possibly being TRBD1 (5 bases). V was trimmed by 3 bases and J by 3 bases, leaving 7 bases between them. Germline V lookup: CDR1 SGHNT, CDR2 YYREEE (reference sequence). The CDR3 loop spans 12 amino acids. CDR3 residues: CASSSDSYEQYF. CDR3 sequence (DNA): TGTGCCAGCAGCTCAGACAGCTACGAGCAGTACTTC.

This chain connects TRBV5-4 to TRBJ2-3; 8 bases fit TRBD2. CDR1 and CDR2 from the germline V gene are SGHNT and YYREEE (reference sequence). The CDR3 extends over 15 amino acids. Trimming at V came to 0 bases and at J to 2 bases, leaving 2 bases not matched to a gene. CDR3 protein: CASSLGGRTTDTQYF. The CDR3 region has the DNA TGTGCCAGCAGCTTGGGCGGGAGGACCACAGATACGCAGTATTTT.

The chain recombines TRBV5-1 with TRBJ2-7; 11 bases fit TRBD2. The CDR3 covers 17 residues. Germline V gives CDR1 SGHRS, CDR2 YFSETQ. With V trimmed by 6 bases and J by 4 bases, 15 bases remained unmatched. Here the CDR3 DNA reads TGCGCCAGCACCCCTGGGGTGATAACTAGCGGGAGTTACGAGCAGTACTTC. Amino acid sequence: CASTPGVITSGSYEQYF.

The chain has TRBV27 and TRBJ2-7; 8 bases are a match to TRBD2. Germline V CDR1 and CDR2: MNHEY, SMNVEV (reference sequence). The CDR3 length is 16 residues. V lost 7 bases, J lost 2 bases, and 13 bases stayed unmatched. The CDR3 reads CASTRSGRGETYEQYF. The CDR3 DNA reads TGTGCCAGCACCCGTTCGGGGCGGGGGGAAACCTACGAGCAGTACTTC.